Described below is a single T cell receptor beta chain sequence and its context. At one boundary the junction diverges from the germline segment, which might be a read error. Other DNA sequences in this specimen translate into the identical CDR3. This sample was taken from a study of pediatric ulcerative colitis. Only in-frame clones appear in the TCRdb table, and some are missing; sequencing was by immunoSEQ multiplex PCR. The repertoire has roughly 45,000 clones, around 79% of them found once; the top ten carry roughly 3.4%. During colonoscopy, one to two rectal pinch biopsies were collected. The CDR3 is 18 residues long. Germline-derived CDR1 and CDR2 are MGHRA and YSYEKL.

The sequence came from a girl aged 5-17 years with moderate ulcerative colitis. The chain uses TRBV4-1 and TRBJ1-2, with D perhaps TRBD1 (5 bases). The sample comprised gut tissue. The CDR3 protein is CASSQDQGQGPLYYGYTF. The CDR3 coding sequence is TGCGCCAGCAGCCAAGATCAGGGCCAGGGACCCCTTTACTATGGCTACACTTTC.